The subject of this entry is one T cell receptor (beta chain). The data are from a study of blood T cell repertoires in COVID-19. In the study overall: Sites in the United States, Italy and Spain provided acute and convalescent COVID-19 samples. Sources were T cells, B-cell-depleted T cells, or PBMCs; the material itself was cDNA or gDNA.

The CDR3 runs 12 residues. The V end lost 3 bases, the J end lost 9 bases, and 11 bases lay between the germline ends. Looked up from germline, CDR1 is MDHEN and CDR2 is SYDVKM. Original analysis: Researchers report that nucleated cell counts were estimated from reference gene primer amplification. Only in-frame clones appear in the TCRdb table, and some are missing; sequencing was by immunoSEQ multiplex PCR. V and J calls and clone size follow that table, whereas D and trimming were derived from the DNA. The repertoire has some 300,000 clones, about 88% of them found once; the top ten carry 13%. Seattle's cohort entered during active infection and was followed longitudinally.

Specimen: peripheral blood. The TCR was taken from a woman aged 70 to 79 with COVID-19, enrolled during active disease. The gene calls are TRBV28 and TRBJ1-2, with D hard to call. CDR3 DNA sequence: TGTGCCAGCAGTTTTCCCTACCGTAGCTACACCTTC. Translated, it gives CASSFPYRSYTF.